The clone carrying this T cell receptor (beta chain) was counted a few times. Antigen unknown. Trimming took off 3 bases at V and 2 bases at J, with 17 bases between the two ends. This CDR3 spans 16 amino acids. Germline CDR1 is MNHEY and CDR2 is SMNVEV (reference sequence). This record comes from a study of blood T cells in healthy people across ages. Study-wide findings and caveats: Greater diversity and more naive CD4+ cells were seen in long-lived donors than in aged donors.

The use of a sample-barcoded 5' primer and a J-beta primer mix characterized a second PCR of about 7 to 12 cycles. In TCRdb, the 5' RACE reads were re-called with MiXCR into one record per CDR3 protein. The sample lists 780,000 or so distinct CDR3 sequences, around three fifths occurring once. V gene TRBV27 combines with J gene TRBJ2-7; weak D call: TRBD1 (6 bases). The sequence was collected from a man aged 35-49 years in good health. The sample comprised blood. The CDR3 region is CASSFCRGQGPYEQYF. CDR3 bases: TGTGCCAGCAGTTTTTGTAGGGGTCAGGGGCCCTACGAGCAGTACTTC.